The 32 T cell receptor beta chains reported below all come from one sample, sequenced in a study of cytomegalovirus exposure and HLA in healthy donors. The PCR was carried out with 60 Vbeta primers and 13 Jbeta primers. The table came from immunoSEQ multiplex PCR; TCRdb's copy has only in-frame clones and leaves some out. Of around 170,000 clones in the sample, more than 65% were seen once. Sequenced input: PBMCs. The receptors stem from a man aged 45-65 years in good health and CMV-seronegative.

The chain uses TRBV16 and TRBJ1-2; TRBD1 agrees at 7 bases. The germline gives CDR1 KGHSY, CDR2 FQNENV. With V trimmed by 4 bases and J by 8 bases, 7 bases remained unmatched. This CDR3 has 13 residues. CDR3 sequence reads: CASSPDRSEGYTF. The CDR3 nucleotides read TGTGCCAGCAGCCCGGACAGGTCCGAGGGCTACACCTTC. Full variable domain (outside the CDR3, taken from reference TRBV16 and TRBJ1-2): GEEVAQTPKHLVRGEGQKAKLYCAPIKGHSYVFWYQQVLKNEFKFLISFQNENVFDETGMPKERFSAKCLPNSPCSLEIQATKLEDSAVYFCASSPDRSEGYTFGSGTRLTVV.

This clone was found a few times. One junction end does not reproduce the germline sequence, and a read error may be involved. V usage is TRBV7-9 and J usage is TRBJ1-2, with 12 positions matching TRBD1. The CDR3 has 15 amino acids. Germline loops: CDR1 SEHNR, CDR2 FQNEAQ (reference sequence). The CDR3: CSSSIGGQGANGYTF. In DNA, the CDR3 is TGTTCCAGCAGCATTGGGGGACAGGGGGCAAATGGCTACACCTTC.

This sequence joins TRBV7-8 and TRBJ1-5, with 8 bases that match TRBD1. Losses at the gene ends were 6 bases for V and 6 bases for J; bases not matched to a gene: 7. Germline V CDR1 and CDR2: SGHVS, FQNEAQ. The CDR3 is 14 amino acids. The CDR3 region has the DNA TGTGCCAGCAGTCCGACAGGGGCGGGTCAGCCCCAGCATTTT. It is translated as CASSPTGAGQPQHF.

This chain links TRBV10-3 with TRBJ2-1; a possible D gene is TRBD2 (5 bases). The V and J ends lost 7 bases and 6 bases respectively, with 13 bases between them. Germline values: CDR1 ENHRY, CDR2 SYGVKD. This CDR3 is built from 13 residues. CDR3 in DNA: TGTGCCATCAACGGGGTGTCGGGCAATGAGCAGTTCTTC. This codes for CAINGVSGNEQFF.

The chain links TRBV6-5 to TRBJ2-1; TRBD1 is a possible D gene (6 bases). V was trimmed by 7 bases and J by 3 bases, leaving 16 bases between them. The germline gives CDR1 MNHEY, CDR2 SVGAGI. The CDR3 covers 15 residues. CDR3 residues: CASTTGTSDYNEQFF. The CDR3, as DNA: TGTGCCAGCACCACCGGGACATCGGACTACAATGAGCAGTTCTTC.

Comment on this clone: At the DNA level, this CDR3 is encoded by other sequences in the same sample as well. The gene calls are TRBV19 and TRBJ1-2; TRBD1 is a possible D gene (5 bases). This CDR3 is 13 amino acids long. V was clipped by 8 bases and J by 2 bases, with 12 bases between them. Germline V gene lookup returns CDR1 LNHDA and CDR2 SQIVND (reference sequence). This chain's CDR3 is CASSLTVNYGYTF. Written as DNA, the CDR3 is TGTGCCAGTTCTTTGACAGTGAACTATGGCTACACCTTC.

The chain recombines TRBV29-1 with TRBJ1-2, with a tentative D call TRBD1 (5 bases). The CDR3 contains 13 residues. CDR1 and CDR2 (germline): SQVTM, ANQGSEA. V lost 2 bases to trimming and J lost 7 bases, with 14 bases between them. DNA of the CDR3: TGCAGCGTTGAAACGACAGTCGAGTTTGGCTACACCTTC. Translation: CSVETTVEFGYTF.

V and J are TRBV29-1 and TRBJ2-5, with D possibly matching TRBD1 (5 bases). Trimming stripped 6 bases from V and 3 bases from J, with 11 bases between. Germline-derived CDR1 and CDR2 are SQVTM and ANQGSEA. The CDR3 is 12 residues long. CDR3 amino acids: CSVGAQKETQYF. As DNA, the CDR3 is TGCAGCGTAGGGGCTCAAAAAGAGACCCAGTACTTC. The full variable domain, rest sourced from reference TRBV29-1 and TRBJ2-5, is SAVISQKPSRDICQRGTSLTIQCQVDSQVTMMFWYRQQPGQSLTLIATANQGSEATYESGFVIDKFPISRPNLTFSTLTVSNMSPEDSSIYLCSVGAQKETQYFGPGTRLLVL.

The chain couples TRBV4-3 to TRBJ2-2, with D possibly TRBD2 on 6 matching bases. Germline-derived CDR1 and CDR2 are LGHNA and YSLEER. The V end lost 1 base, the J end lost 0 bases, and 9 bases lay between the germline ends. The CDR3 covers 16 residues. CDR3 sequence reads: CASSQVGGSNTGELFF. The CDR3 coding sequence is TGCGCCAGCAGCCAAGTCGGGGGATCGAACACCGGGGAGCTGTTTTTT.

This clone showed up just a few times. V usage is TRBV5-1 and J usage is TRBJ1-3, with D unresolved. The CDR3 is made up of 16 amino acids. Trimming removed 4 bases at V and 0 bases at J, with 14 bases between. CDR1 and CDR2 (germline): SGHRS, YFSETQ. The CDR3 here is CASSQAGYVSGNTIYF. CDR3 in DNA: TGCGCCAGCAGCCAGGCCGGCTACGTCTCTGGAAACACCATATATTTT.

The CDR3 region is CASSTKTGTYGEQYF. Written as DNA, the CDR3 is TGTGCCAGCAGCACAAAGACAGGGACCTACGGCGAGCAGTACTTC. V usage is TRBV7-9 and J usage is TRBJ2-7; 7 nucleotides match TRBD1. CDR1 is SEHNR, CDR2 FQNEAQ, per germline (reference sequence). J was trimmed by 6 bases and V by 5 bases; bases with no gene match: 13. The CDR3 has 15 residues.

This chain uses TRBV19 with TRBJ1-5; unclear D gene. Germline-derived CDR1 and CDR2 are LNHDA and SQIVND (reference sequence). The CDR3 is 16 residues long. V was trimmed by 6 bases and J by 0 bases, leaving 15 bases between them. CDR3 DNA sequence: TGTGCCAGTAGAGATAGGTCCGGGAATAGCAATCAGCCCCAGCATTTT. Its translation is CASRDRSGNSNQPQHF. Filled out from reference TRBV19 and TRBJ1-5, the complete variable domain reads DGGITQSPKYLFRKEGQNVTLSCEQNLNHDAMYWYRQDPGQGLRLIYYSQIVNDFQKGDIAEGYSVSREKKESFPLTVTSAQKNPTAFYLCASRDRSGNSNQPQHFGDGTRLSIL.

This chain uses TRBV2 with TRBJ1-1, with 8 bases that match TRBD1. After removal of 5 bases from V and 7 bases from J, the junction contained 3 bases not matched to a gene. The CDR3 covers 12 residues. Looked up from germline, CDR1 is SNHLY and CDR2 is FYNNEI. CDR3 bases: TGTGCCAGCAGTCCACAGGGGGTTGAAGCTTTCTTT. Translated, it gives CASSPQGVEAFF.

This clone was found once. The germline gene is not matched at one end of the junction; a read error may be the cause. The V gene is TRBV7-9, the J gene TRBJ1-2, with 8 nucleotides matching TRBD1. Germline CDR1 and CDR2: SEHNR and FQNEAQ (reference sequence). The CDR3 has 16 amino acids. CDR3 region: CSSSPTGGGRIYGYTF. The CDR3 DNA reads as TGTTCCAGCAGCCCAACAGGGGGGGGCCGGATCTATGGCTACACCTTC. The full variable domain, rest sourced from reference TRBV7-9 and TRBJ1-2, is DTGVSQNPRHKITKRGQNVTFRCDPISEHNRLYWYRQTLGQGPEFLTYFQNEAQLEKSRLLSDRFSAERPKGSFSTLEIQRTEQGDSAMYLCSSSPTGGGRIYGYTFGSGTRLTVV.

V gene TRBV6-5 combines with J gene TRBJ2-3, with TRBD2 identical over 9 bases. This CDR3 contains 14 residues. Germline assignment: CDR1 MNHEY and CDR2 SVGAGI. The V segment lost 6 bases and the J segment 3 bases; nucleotides outside the gene matches: 4. The CDR3 is CASRTTSGTDTQYF. As DNA, the CDR3 is TGTGCCAGCAGGACGACTAGCGGAACAGATACGCAGTATTTT.

The V gene is TRBV27, the J gene TRBJ2-7; no clear D. V lost 5 bases and J 3 bases, leaving 17 bases between the germline ends. There are 15 residues in the CDR3. Germline V gene lookup returns CDR1 MNHEY and CDR2 SMNVEV (reference sequence). DNA of the CDR3: TGTGCCAGCAGTCCCTTATTGAGGAATAACTACGAGCAGTACTTC. Encoded protein: CASSPLLRNNYEQYF.

This clone was detected only a few times. This sequence joins TRBV5-5 and TRBJ1-6; 7 positions match TRBD1. Looked up from germline, CDR1 is SGHKS and CDR2 is YYEKEE (reference sequence). The CDR3 contains 15 residues. V lost 4 bases to trimming and J lost 10 bases; unmatched junction nucleotides: 11. The CDR3 protein is CASSSSGTDPSPLHF. In nucleotides, the CDR3 is TGTGCCAGCAGCAGTTCCGGGACAGACCCCTCACCCCTCCACTTT.

Concerning this clone itself: Other DNA sequences in the same sample also yield this CDR3. The CDR3 DNA reads as TGTGCCAGCAGCCCCCGGACAGGGTACGAGCAGTACTTC. Its translation is CASSPRTGYEQYF. This chain uses TRBV9 with TRBJ2-7, with 8 bases that match TRBD1. V trimming: 4 bases; J trimming: 4 bases; junction bases outside the gene matches: 4. Looked up from germline, CDR1 is SGDLS and CDR2 is YYNGEE. This CDR3 is 13 amino acids long.

The gene calls are TRBV19 and TRBJ1-5; a possible D gene is TRBD1 (5 bases). Trimming left V 5 bases short and J 4 bases short, with 18 bases between. CDR3 length: 16 residues. CDR1 LNHDA and CDR2 SQIVND come from the germline V gene (reference sequence). The CDR3 sequence: CASSGGTAGGNQPQHF. CDR3 sequence (DNA): TGTGCCAGTAGTGGTGGGACCGCCGGGGGAAATCAGCCCCAGCATTTT. The entire variable domain, with the rest obtained from reference TRBV19 and TRBJ1-5, is as follows: DGGITQSPKYLFRKEGQNVTLSCEQNLNHDAMYWYRQDPGQGLRLIYYSQIVNDFQKGDIAEGYSVSREKKESFPLTVTSAQKNPTAFYLCASSGGTAGGNQPQHFGDGTRLSIL.

V and J are TRBV4-3 and TRBJ2-1; D is perhaps TRBD2 (6 bases). The CDR3 covers 14 residues. From germline, CDR1 is LGHNA and CDR2 YSLEER. The germline V and J ends were trimmed by 4 bases and 10 bases, with 17 bases remaining between them. The CDR3, as DNA: TGCGCCAGCAGCCCCCCACGGGGGTATGCAGAGCAGTTCTTC. It specifies CASSPPRGYAEQFF.

The J gene is TRBJ2-1, the V gene TRBV25-1; tentatively, D is TRBD2 (6 bases). Germline V lookup: CDR1 MGHDK, CDR2 SYGVNS. The germline V and J ends were trimmed by 5 bases and 9 bases, with 11 bases remaining between them. CDR3 length equals 12 residues. CDR3 nucleotides: TGTGCCAGCAGTCCCTACGGGGGTGAGCAGTTCTTC. It codes for CASSPYGGEQFF.

This rearrangement joins TRBV20-1 to TRBJ1-1; D not resolved. The CDR3 totals 10 residues. Trimming removed 3 bases at V and 11 bases at J, with 10 bases between. Germline V gives CDR1 DFQATT, CDR2 SNEGSKA (reference sequence). The CDR3 is CSASQLWAFF. The CDR3 DNA sequence: TGCAGTGCTAGTCAGTTATGGGCTTTCTTT.

The chain joins TRBV30 to TRBJ2-5, with D possibly TRBD1 on 5 matching bases. CDR3 length: 13 amino acids. Trimming removed 1 base from V and 1 base from J, with 7 bases in between. Germline V gene sequence: CDR1 GTSNPN, CDR2 SVGIG (reference sequence). The CDR3 bases are TGTGCCTGGAGTGGGACACTCCAAGAGACCCAGTACTTC. Encoded protein: CAWSGTLQETQYF.

V gene TRBV4-3 combines with J gene TRBJ2-7; no clear D gene. CDR1 and CDR2 (germline): LGHNA, YSLEER. The CDR3 has 13 residues. V lost 0 bases and J 6 bases, leaving 9 bases between the germline ends. CDR3 region: CASSQDSGAEQYF. CDR3 coding DNA: TGCGCCAGCAGCCAAGATTCCGGAGCCGAGCAGTACTTC.

The V and J genes are TRBV6-4 and TRBJ2-1; D is perhaps TRBD1 (8 bases). The germline gives CDR1 MRHNA, CDR2 SNTAGT. V was trimmed by 4 bases and J by 7 bases, leaving 14 bases between them. The CDR3 extends over 14 amino acids. CDR3 in amino acids: CASSAGQGGNEQFF. DNA for the CDR3: TGTGCCAGCAGTGCTGGACAGGGAGGGAATGAGCAGTTCTTC.

This sequence joins TRBV7-3 and TRBJ2-4; 11 bases agree with TRBD2. The CDR3 length is 18 residues. J was trimmed by 6 bases and V by 0 bases; bases with no gene match: 10. CDR1 SGHTA and CDR2 FQGTGA come from the germline V gene. The CDR3 is CASSLTGGTSGRGNIQYF. CDR3 sequence (DNA): TGTGCCAGCAGCTTAACGGGGGGGACTAGCGGCCGGGGAAACATTCAGTACTTC.

The rearrangement links TRBV7-2 to TRBJ1-1; perhaps TRBD1 as D (5 bases). The V end was cut by 5 bases, the J end by 2 bases, with 15 bases between. CDR3 length equals 15 residues. Germline V CDR1 and CDR2: SGHTA, FQGNSA. The CDR3 loop reads CASSLTYGGNTEAFF. The CDR3 DNA sequence: TGTGCCAGCAGCCTTACATACGGGGGAAACACTGAAGCTTTCTTT. Based on the CDR3 plus reference TRBV7-2 and TRBJ1-1, the full variable domain is GAGVSQSPSNKVTEKGKDVELRCDPISGHTALYWYRQSLGQGLEFLIYFQGNSAPDKSGLPSDRFSAERTGGSVSTLTIQRTQQEDSAVYLCASSLTYGGNTEAFFGQGTRLTVV.

The rearrangement joins TRBV27 to TRBJ1-2; no clear D gene. The CDR3 contains 16 residues. V gave up 3 bases and J gave up 5 bases, with 19 bases separating them. Germline lookup yields CDR1 MNHEY and CDR2 SMNVEV (reference sequence). DNA of the CDR3: TGTGCCAGCAGTTTCTTTTCCGGGAGAGCTTTTTATGGCTACACCTTC. It yields the protein CASSFFSGRAFYGYTF.

This clone was counted once. This chain links TRBV19 with TRBJ1-2, with 7 bases that match TRBD1. Germline values: CDR1 LNHDA, CDR2 SQIVND (reference sequence). The CDR3 is 16 amino acids. The junction had 12 bases not matched to a gene; V was cut back by 4 bases and J by 4 bases. CDR3 nucleotide sequence: TGTGCCAGTAGTAACCCCTCGACAGGGCGGGTCTATGGCTACACCTTC. It yields the protein CASSNPSTGRVYGYTF. Together with reference TRBV19 and TRBJ1-2, the CDR3 gives the full variable domain: DGGITQSPKYLFRKEGQNVTLSCEQNLNHDAMYWYRQDPGQGLRLIYYSQIVNDFQKGDIAEGYSVSREKKESFPLTVTSAQKNPTAFYLCASSNPSTGRVYGYTFGSGTRLTVV.

The chain carries TRBV6-5 and TRBJ1-5, with 8 bases aligning to TRBD1. Germline assignment: CDR1 MNHEY and CDR2 SVGAGI. CDR3 size: 15 residues. V was clipped by 2 bases and J by 6 bases; unmatched bases: 6. CDR3 coding DNA: TGTGCCAGCAGTTACAGCTACAGGGGGGGTCAGCCCCAGCATTTT. Amino acid sequence: CASSYSYRGGQPQHF.

In its sample, this clone was seen once. The V and J genes are TRBV6-4 and TRBJ2-3; D is possibly TRBD2 (7 bases). V shed 2 bases and J shed 5 bases, with 17 bases lying between them. Germline loops: CDR1 MRHNA, CDR2 SNTAGT. The CDR3 runs 16 residues. Written as DNA, the CDR3 is TGTGCCAGCAGTGACGAGCCCGGGGGGCCGAGAGATACGCAGTATTTT. This codes for CASSDEPGGPRDTQYF.

The rearrangement links TRBV7-8 to TRBJ2-5; TRBD1 matches at 7 bases. This CDR3 comprises 15 residues. The V gene's germline CDR1 is SGHVS and CDR2 FQNEAQ. The ends lost 1 base at V and 2 bases at J; junction bases unmatched: 4. The DNA for the CDR3 is TGTGCCAGCAGCTTAGAGGGGACAGCACAAGAGACCCAGTACTTC. This codes for CASSLEGTAQETQYF.